This TCR beta chain was retrieved from a study of naive and memory T cell subsets. Points from the study as a whole: RNA-based TCR counts may shift with T cell activation and differentiation. Gini index rose across naive, CM, EM and EMRA in CD4 and CD8.

The CDR3 sequence is 18 residues long. Per the germline V gene, CDR1 is SGHTA and CDR2 is FQGNSA. V lost 4 bases to trimming and J lost 2 bases, with 21 bases between them. The beta constant-region primer was an equimolar mix of two oligonucleotides covering TRBC1 and TRBC2. Using its own MiXCR run on the UMI-ligation and nested PCR reads, TCRdb lists one record per CDR3 protein. Of 120,000 to 150,000 distinct CDR3 sequences in the sample, about a sixth were seen once. For this clonotype: The antigen is undetermined.

The sequence derives from a human donor in good health. Sequencing was carried out using naive CD4+ T cells from blood. The chain uses TRBV7-2 and TRBJ1-5; D may be TRBD1 (6 bases). The CDR3 nucleotides are TGTGCCAGCAGCTCAATTCCCACACAGGGTACGGGCAATCAGCCCCAGCATTTT. This gives the protein CASSSIPTQGTGNQPQHF.